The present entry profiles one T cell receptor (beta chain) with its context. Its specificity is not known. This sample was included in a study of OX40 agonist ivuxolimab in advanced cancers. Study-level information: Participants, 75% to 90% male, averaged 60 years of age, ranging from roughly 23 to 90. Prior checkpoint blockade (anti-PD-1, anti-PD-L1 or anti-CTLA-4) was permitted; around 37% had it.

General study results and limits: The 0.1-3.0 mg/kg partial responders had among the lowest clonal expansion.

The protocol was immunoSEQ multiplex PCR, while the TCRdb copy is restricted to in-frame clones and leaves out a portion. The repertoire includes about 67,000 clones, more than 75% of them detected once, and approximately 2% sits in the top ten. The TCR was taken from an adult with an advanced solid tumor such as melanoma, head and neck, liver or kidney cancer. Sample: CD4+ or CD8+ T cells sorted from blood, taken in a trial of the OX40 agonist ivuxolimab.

The CDR3 here is CASSEPGLGHNEQFF. The CDR3, as DNA: TGTGCCAGCAGTGAACCGGGACTAGGGCACAATGAGCAGTTCTTC. The chain couples TRBV6-1 to TRBJ2-1; 8 bases are shared with TRBD2. The germline gives CDR1 MNHNS, CDR2 SASEGT. This CDR3 spans 15 amino acids. Germline trimming cut 2 bases from V and 5 bases from J; bases unmatched to any gene: 5.